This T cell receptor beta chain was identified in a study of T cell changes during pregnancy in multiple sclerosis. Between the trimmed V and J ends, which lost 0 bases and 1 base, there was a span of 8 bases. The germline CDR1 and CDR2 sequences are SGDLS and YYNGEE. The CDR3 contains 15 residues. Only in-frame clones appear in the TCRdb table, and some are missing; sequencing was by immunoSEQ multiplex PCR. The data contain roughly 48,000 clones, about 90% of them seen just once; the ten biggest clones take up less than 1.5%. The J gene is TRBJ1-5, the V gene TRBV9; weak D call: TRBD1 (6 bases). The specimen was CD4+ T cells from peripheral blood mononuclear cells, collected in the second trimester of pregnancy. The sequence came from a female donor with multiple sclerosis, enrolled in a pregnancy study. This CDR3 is CASSVEGGSNQPQHF. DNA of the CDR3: TGTGCCAGCAGCGTAGAAGGGGGAAGCAATCAGCCCCAGCATTTT.